This TCR beta chain came from a study of blood T cells in healthy people across ages. Using a J-beta primer mix together with a sample-barcoded 5' primer, a second PCR was run for roughly 6 to 12 cycles. TCRdb reanalysed the 5' RACE reads using MiXCR and keeps one entry per CDR3 protein. The top ten hold around 9.2% of the sample, which has roughly 700,000 distinct CDR3 sequences, approximately 25% seen once. The V and J ends lost 7 bases and 8 bases respectively, with 17 bases between them. Germline CDR1 is MNHEY and CDR2 is SMNVEV (reference sequence). CDR3 size: 13 residues. The study's findings and limits: Nothing was known about donor CMV status, and this possibly confounded expanded clonotype changes.

Turning to this clonotype: The antigen is not known.

The sample was also linked to a second study, of T cells of mothers and their children. That study reports: Related and unrelated pairs show similar thymic shaping of TCR recombination output.

J is TRBJ1-2 and V is TRBV27; the D is unclear. This receptor was obtained from a boy younger than 18 in good health. The sample taken for sequencing was blood. The CDR3 bases are TGTGCCAGCAAAGGGCCTCTCGGAGGAGGCTACACCTTC. This gives the protein CASKGPLGGGYTF.